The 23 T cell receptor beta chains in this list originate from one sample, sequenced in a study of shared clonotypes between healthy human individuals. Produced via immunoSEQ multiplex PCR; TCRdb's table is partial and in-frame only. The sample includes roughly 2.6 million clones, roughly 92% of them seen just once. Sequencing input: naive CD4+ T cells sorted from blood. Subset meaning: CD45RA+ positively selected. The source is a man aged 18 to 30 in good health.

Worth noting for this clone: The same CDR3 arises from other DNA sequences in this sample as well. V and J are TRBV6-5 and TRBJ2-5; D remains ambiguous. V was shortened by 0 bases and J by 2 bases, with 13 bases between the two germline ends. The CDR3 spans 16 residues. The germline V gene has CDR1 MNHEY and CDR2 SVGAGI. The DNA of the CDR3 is TGTGCCAGCAGTTACTCTGGGCAGTCTAGGCAAGAGACCCAGTACTTC. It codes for CASSYSGQSRQETQYF.

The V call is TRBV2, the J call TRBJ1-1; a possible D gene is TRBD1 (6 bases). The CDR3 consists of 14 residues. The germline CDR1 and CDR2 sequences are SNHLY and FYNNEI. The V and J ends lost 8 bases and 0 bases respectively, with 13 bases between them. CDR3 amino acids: CASYRDFMNTEAFF. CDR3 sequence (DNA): TGTGCCAGCTACAGGGACTTCATGAACACTGAAGCTTTCTTT.

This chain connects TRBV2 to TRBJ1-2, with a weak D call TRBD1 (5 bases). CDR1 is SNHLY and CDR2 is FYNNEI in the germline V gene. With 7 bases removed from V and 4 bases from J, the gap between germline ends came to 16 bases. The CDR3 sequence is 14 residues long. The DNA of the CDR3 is TGTGCCAGCACTTTCGGCCGGGGCGGCTATGGCTACACCTTC. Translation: CASTFGRGGYGYTF. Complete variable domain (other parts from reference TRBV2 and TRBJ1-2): EPEVTQTPSHQVTQMGQEVILRCVPISNHLYFYWYRQILGQKVEFLVSFYNNEISEKSEIFDDQFSVERPDGSNFTLKIRSTKLEDSAMYFCASTFGRGGYGYTFGSGTRLTVV.

The CDR3 here is CASSGPGTSGSSYEQYF. CDR3 sequence (DNA): TGTGCCAGCAGCGGACCCGGGACTAGCGGGAGCTCCTACGAGCAGTACTTC. The V gene is TRBV7-9, the J gene TRBJ2-7; 14 bases match TRBD2. Germline CDR1 and CDR2: SEHNR and FQNEAQ (reference sequence). The CDR3 totals 17 residues. V lost 5 bases, J lost 0 bases, and 6 bases stayed unmatched. Based on the CDR3 plus reference TRBV7-9 and TRBJ2-7, the full variable domain is DTGVSQNPRHKITKRGQNVTFRCDPISEHNRLYWYRQTLGQGPEFLTYFQNEAQLEKSRLLSDRFSAERPKGSFSTLEIQRTEQGDSAMYLCASSGPGTSGSSYEQYFGPGTRLTVT.

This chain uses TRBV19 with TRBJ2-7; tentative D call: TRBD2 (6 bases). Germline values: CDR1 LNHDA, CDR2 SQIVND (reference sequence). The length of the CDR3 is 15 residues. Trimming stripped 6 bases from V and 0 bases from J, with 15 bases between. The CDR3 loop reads CASSPGTSTSYEQYF. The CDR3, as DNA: TGTGCCAGTAGCCCCGGGACTTCGACCTCCTACGAGCAGTACTTC. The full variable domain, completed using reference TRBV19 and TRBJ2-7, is DGGITQSPKYLFRKEGQNVTLSCEQNLNHDAMYWYRQDPGQGLRLIYYSQIVNDFQKGDIAEGYSVSREKKESFPLTVTSAQKNPTAFYLCASSPGTSTSYEQYFGPGTRLTVT.

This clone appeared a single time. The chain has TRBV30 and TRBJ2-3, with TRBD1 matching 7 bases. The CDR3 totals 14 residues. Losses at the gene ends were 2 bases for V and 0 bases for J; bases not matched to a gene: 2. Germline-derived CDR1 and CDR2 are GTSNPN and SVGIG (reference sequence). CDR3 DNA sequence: TGTGCCTGGAGTTCGGACAGGAGCACAGATACGCAGTATTTT. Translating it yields CAWSSDRSTDTQYF.

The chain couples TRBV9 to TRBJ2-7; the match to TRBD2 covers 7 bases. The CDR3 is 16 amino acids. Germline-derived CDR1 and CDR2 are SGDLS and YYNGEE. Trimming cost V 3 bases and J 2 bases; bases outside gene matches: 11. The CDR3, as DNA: TGTGCCAGCAGCGCGGGGAGGGGTCCCTTCGCCTACGAGCAGTACTTC. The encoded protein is CASSAGRGPFAYEQYF.

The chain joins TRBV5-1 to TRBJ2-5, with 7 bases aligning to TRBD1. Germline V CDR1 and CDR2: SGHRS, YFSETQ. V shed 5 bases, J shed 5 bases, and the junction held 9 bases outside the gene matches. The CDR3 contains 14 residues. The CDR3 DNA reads TGCGCCAGCAGATTGACAGGGTTGGGGGAGACCCAGTACTTC. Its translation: CASRLTGLGETQYF. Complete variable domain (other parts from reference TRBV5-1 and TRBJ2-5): KAGVTQTPRYLIKTRGQQVTLSCSPISGHRSVSWYQQTPGQGLQFLFEYFSETQRNKGNFPGRFSGRQFSNSRSEMNVSTLELGDSALYLCASRLTGLGETQYFGPGTRLLVL.

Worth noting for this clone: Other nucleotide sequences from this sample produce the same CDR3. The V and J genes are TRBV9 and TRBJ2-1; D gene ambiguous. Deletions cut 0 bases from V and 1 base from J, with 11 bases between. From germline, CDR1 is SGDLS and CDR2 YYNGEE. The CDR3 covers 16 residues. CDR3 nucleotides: TGTGCCAGCAGCGTAGGGTTAGCAGGATCCTACAATGAGCAGTTCTTC. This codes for CASSVGLAGSYNEQFF.

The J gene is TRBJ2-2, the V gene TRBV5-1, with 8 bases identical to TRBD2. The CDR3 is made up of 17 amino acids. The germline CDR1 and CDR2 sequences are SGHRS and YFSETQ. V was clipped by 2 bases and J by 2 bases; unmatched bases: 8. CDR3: CASSFRELADNTGELFF. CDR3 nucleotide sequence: TGCGCCAGCAGCTTTAGGGAACTAGCGGACAACACCGGGGAGCTGTTTTTT. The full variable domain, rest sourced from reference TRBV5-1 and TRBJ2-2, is KAGVTQTPRYLIKTRGQQVTLSCSPISGHRSVSWYQQTPGQGLQFLFEYFSETQRNKGNFPGRFSGRQFSNSRSEMNVSTLELGDSALYLCASSFRELADNTGELFFGEGSRLTVL.

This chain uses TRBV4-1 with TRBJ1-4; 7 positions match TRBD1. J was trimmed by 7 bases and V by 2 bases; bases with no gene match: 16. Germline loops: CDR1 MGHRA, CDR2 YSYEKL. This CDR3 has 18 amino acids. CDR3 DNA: TGCGCCAGCAGCCAAAGGGGGACAGTACTAAAAGGTGCTGAAAAACTGTTTTTT. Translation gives CASSQRGTVLKGAEKLFF.

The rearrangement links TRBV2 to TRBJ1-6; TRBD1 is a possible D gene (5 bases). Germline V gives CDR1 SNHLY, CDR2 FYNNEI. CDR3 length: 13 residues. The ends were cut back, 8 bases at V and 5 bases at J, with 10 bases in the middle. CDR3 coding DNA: TGTGCCAGCGGTCAGGGAGATAATTCACCCCTCCACTTT. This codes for CASGQGDNSPLHF. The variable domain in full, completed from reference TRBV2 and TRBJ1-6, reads EPEVTQTPSHQVTQMGQEVILRCVPISNHLYFYWYRQILGQKVEFLVSFYNNEISEKSEIFDDQFSVERPDGSNFTLKIRSTKLEDSAMYFCASGQGDNSPLHFGNGTRLTVT.

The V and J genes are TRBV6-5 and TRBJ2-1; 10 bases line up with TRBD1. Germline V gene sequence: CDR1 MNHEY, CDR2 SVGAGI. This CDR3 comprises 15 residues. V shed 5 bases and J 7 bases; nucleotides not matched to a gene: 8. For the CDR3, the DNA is TGTGCCAGCAGTCAATCGACAGGGGGCATGAATGAGCAGTTCTTC. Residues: CASSQSTGGMNEQFF.

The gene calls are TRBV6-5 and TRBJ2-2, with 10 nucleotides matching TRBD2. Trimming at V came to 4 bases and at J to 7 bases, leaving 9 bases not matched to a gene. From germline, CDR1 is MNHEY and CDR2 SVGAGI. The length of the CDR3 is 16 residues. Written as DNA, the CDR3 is TGTGCCAGCAGTTTGATTAGCGGGGGGCAAGGCGGGGAGCTGTTTTTT. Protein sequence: CASSLISGGQGGELFF.

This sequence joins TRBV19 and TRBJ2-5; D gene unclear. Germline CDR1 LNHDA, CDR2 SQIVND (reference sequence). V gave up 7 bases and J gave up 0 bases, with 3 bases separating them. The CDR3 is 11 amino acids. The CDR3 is CASTNQETQYF. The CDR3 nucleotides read TGTGCCAGTACCAACCAAGAGACCCAGTACTTC.

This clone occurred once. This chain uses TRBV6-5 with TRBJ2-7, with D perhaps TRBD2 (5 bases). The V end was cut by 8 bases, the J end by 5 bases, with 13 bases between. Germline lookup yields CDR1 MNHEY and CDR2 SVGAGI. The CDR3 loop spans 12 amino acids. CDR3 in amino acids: CASGRDSDEQYF. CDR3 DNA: TGTGCCAGCGGGAGAGACTCTGACGAGCAGTACTTC.

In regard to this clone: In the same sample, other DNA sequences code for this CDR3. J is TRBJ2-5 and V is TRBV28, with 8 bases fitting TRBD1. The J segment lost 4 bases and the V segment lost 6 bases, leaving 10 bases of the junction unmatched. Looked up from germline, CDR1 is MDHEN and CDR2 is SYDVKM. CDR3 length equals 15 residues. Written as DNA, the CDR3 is TGTGCCAGCAGCTCCGGGACAGGAGGAAGAGAGACCCAGTACTTC. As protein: CASSSGTGGRETQYF.

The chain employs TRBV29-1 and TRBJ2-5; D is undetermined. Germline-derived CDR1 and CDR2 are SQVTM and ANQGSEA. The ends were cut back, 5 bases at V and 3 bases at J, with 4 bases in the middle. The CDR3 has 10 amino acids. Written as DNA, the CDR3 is TGCAGCGTTAAGGAAGAGACCCAGTACTTC. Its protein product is CSVKEETQYF. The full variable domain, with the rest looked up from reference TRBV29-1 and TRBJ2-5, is SAVISQKPSRDICQRGTSLTIQCQVDSQVTMMFWYRQQPGQSLTLIATANQGSEATYESGFVIDKFPISRPNLTFSTLTVSNMSPEDSSIYLCSVKEETQYFGPGTRLLVL.

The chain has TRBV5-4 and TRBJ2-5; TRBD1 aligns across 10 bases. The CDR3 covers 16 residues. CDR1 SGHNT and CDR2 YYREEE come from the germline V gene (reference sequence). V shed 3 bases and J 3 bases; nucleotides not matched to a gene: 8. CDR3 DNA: TGTGCCAGCAGCTGGGGACAGGGGCGCCTTGAAGAGACCCAGTACTTC. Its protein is CASSWGQGRLEETQYF.

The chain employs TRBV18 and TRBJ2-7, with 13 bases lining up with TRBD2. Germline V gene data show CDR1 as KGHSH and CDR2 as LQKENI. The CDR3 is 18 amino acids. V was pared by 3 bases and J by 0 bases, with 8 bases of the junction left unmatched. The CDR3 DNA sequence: TGTGCCAGCTCACCGGCTGTGGGGACTAGCGGGGTCTCCTACGAGCAGTACTTC. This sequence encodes CASSPAVGTSGVSYEQYF.

The CDR3 coding sequence is TGTGCCAGCAGTTTTGGGGCGGTGGGTGAAAAACTGTTTTTT. It is translated as CASSFGAVGEKLFF. The chain has TRBV28 and TRBJ1-4; maybe TRBD1 (5 bases). CDR3 size: 14 residues. The V end was cut by 3 bases, the J end by 7 bases, with 12 bases between. The germline V gene has CDR1 MDHEN and CDR2 SYDVKM.

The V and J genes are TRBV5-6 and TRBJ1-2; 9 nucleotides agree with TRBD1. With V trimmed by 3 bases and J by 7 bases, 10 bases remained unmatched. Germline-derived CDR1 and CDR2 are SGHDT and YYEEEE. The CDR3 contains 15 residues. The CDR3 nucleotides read TGTGCCAGCAGCTGGTGGGACAGGGCTAACGGTGGCTACACCTTC. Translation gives CASSWWDRANGGYTF.

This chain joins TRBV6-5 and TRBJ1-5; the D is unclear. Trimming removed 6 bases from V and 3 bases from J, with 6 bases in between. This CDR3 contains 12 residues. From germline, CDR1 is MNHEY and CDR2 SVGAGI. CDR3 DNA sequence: TGTGCCAGCAGGGCATACAATCAGCCCCAGCATTTT. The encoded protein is CASRAYNQPQHF.